A selection of T cell receptor beta chains follows, all from one sample in a study of human T cells and chemical hapten exposure. TCRdb redid the calling of the RACE reads with MiXCR, one entry per CDR3 protein. The repertoire holds more than 150,000 distinct CDR3 sequences, with 30% as singletons. The sample consisted of whole blood, taken in connection with sensitization to the hapten diphenylcyclopropenone (DPC). Receptors originate from a young woman with alopecia areata. Some clones in this sample may be carry-over from other donors' samples. Each CDR3 is given with its conserved first and last residue. D genes are given only for firm matches. Clone size is not always given. Where it is, it says once, few, many or a class for expanded clones.

>NA|TRBV28|few|TRBJ2-1
TGTGCCAGCAGCCCGATGGGGAAGGGGGGCGGTGAGCAGTTCTTC
CASSPMGKGGGEQFF
>NA|TRBV10-3|NA|TRBJ2-3
TGTGCCATCAAGACTCTTAGCACAGATACGCAGTATTTT
CAIKTLSTDTQYF
>NA|TRBV29-1|NA|TRBJ2-7
TGCAGCGTTGCGGGACGGGGGCCCCCCTACGAGCAGTACTTC
CSVAGRGPPYEQYF
>NA|TRBV12-3/TRBV12-4|NA|TRBJ1-4
TGTGCCAGCACCCTATCAGGGGCAGGTGAAAAACTGTTTTTT
CASTLSGAGEKLFF
>NA|TRBV7-2|NA|TRBJ1-1
TGTGCCAGCAGCTTGCAGGGCATGAACACTGAAGCTTTCTTT
CASSLQGMNTEAFF
>TRBD2|TRBV25-1|few|TRBJ2-7
TGTGCCAGCAGTGATGGGGGGGTTTTAGCCTACGAGCAGTACTTC
CASSDGGVLAYEQYF
>NA|TRBV28|NA|TRBJ2-1
TGTGCCAGCAGTGGAGGGGTCCGTTCCTACAATGAGCAGTTCTTC
CASSGGVRSYNEQFF
>NA|TRBV20-1|few|TRBJ1-5
TGCAGTGCTAGACACCCTGGGTATAGCAATCAGCCCCAGCATTTT
CSARHPGYSNQPQHF
>TRBD2|TRBV29-1|few|TRBJ2-7
TGCAGCGTCCGTACCGGGGGGATCTACGAGCAGTACTTC
CSVRTGGIYEQYF
>NA|TRBV6-2/TRBV6-3|NA|TRBJ2-3
TGTGCCAGCAGTCCCCTCGGGGGCTTGACATATACGCAGTATTTT
CASSPLGGLTYTQYF
>NA|TRBV29-1|once|TRBJ1-2
TGCAGCGCCCAGCGGGGGGATGGGGACTATGGCTACACCTTC
CSAQRGDGDYGYTF
>NA|TRBV28|NA|TRBJ1-2
TGTGCCAGCAGTTCCCCCGGGAATGGCTACACCTTC
CASSSPGNGYTF
>NA|TRBV6-4|NA|TRBJ1-2
TGTGCCAGCAGTGATAGGCCGGGAGAAGGGTCTGCTAACTATGGCTACACCTTC
CASSDRPGEGSANYGYTF
>TRBD1|TRBV29-1|few|TRBJ2-6
TGCAGCGTTGAAGGGGGAACGGGACAGGGGAACCCCAACTCTGGGGCCAACGTCCTGACTTTC
CSVEGGTGQGNPNSGANVLTF
>NA|TRBV7-9|few|TRBJ1-3
TGTGCCAGCAGTAGTCGACCCACGGCGCGGGCCTCTGGAAACACCATATATTTT
CASSSRPTARASGNTIYF